A selection of T cell receptor beta chains follows, all from one sample in a study of blood T cell repertoires in COVID-19. This table comes from immunoSEQ multiplex PCR, and its TCRdb copy is limited to in-frame clones, with some not included. The sample shows roughly 430,000 clones, approximately 86% of them seen only once. Sequencing was carried out using PBMCs or T cells enriched from blood (not recorded which). The receptors derive from a woman in her thirties or forties with acute COVID-19. The CDR3 runs from the conserved cysteine through the conserved F or W. Fields, in order: V gene, clone size, D gene, J gene, CDR3 DNA, CDR3 protein. A D gene is named only where the DNA matches it firmly. Only some rows state a clone size, as once, few, many or a class for expanded clones.

V gene: TRBV3-1/TRBV3-2; clone size: few; D gene: TRBD1; J gene: TRBJ2-2; CDR3 DNA: TGTGCCAGCAGCCACTCCGGGACAGGGTACACCGGGGAGCTGTTTTTT; CDR3 protein: CASSHSGTGYTGELFF
V gene: TRBV11-2; clone size: NA; D gene: NA; J gene: TRBJ1-5; CDR3 DNA: TGTGCCAGCAGCTTAGGGGGAGATCAGCCCCAGCATTTT; CDR3 protein: CASSLGGDQPQHF
V gene: TRBV9; clone size: NA; D gene: NA; J gene: TRBJ1-4; CDR3 DNA: TGTGCCAGCAGCGGCGGCGGGGCTCGGGAAAAACTGTTTTTT; CDR3 protein: CASSGGGAREKLFF
V gene: TRBV18; clone size: NA; D gene: NA; J gene: TRBJ1-2; CDR3 DNA: TGTGCCAGCTCCGTATCCGACCAGGGCGGAAACTATGGCTACACCTTC; CDR3 protein: CASSVSDQGGNYGYTF
V gene: TRBV2; clone size: NA; D gene: NA; J gene: TRBJ1-4; CDR3 DNA: TGTGCCAGCAGTGAAGTAGTTGAAAAACTGTTTTTT; CDR3 protein: CASSEVVEKLFF
V gene: TRBV19; clone size: NA; D gene: TRBD1; J gene: TRBJ1-2; CDR3 DNA: TGTGCCAGTAGTGTCGGGGTCGGACAGGGCTATGGCTACACCTTC; CDR3 protein: CASSVGVGQGYGYTF
V gene: TRBV6-5; clone size: NA; D gene: NA; J gene: TRBJ1-6; CDR3 DNA: TGTGCCAGCATCAGCGGGTTTTCACCCCTCCACTTT; CDR3 protein: CASISGFSPLHF
V gene: TRBV2; clone size: NA; D gene: TRBD1; J gene: TRBJ1-2; CDR3 DNA: TGTGCCAGCGGACAGGGGGCTAACTATGGCTACACCTTC; CDR3 protein: CASGQGANYGYTF
V gene: TRBV10-3; clone size: NA; D gene: TRBD2; J gene: TRBJ2-2; CDR3 DNA: TGTGCCATTCCCAGCGGGGGGATAACCGGGGAGCTGTTTTTT; CDR3 protein: CAIPSGGITGELFF
V gene: TRBV28; clone size: NA; D gene: NA; J gene: TRBJ1-5; CDR3 DNA: TGTGCCAGCAGGGCGGGGGGGAGTGGCAATCAGCCCCAGCATTTT; CDR3 protein: CASRAGGSGNQPQHF
V gene: TRBV7-9; clone size: NA; D gene: TRBD1; J gene: TRBJ1-4; CDR3 DNA: TGTGCCAGCAGCGCCGGGACAGAACATGAAAAACTGTTTTTT; CDR3 protein: CASSAGTEHEKLFF
V gene: TRBV19; clone size: few; D gene: TRBD1; J gene: TRBJ1-1; CDR3 DNA: TGTGCCAGTGGGGACAGGGCTTTTAGCACTGAAGCTTTCTTT; CDR3 protein: CASGDRAFSTEAFF